This entry lists 26 T cell receptor beta chains sequenced from one sample in a study of regulatory T cells in long-lasting Graves disease. Arm-PCR of CDR3 regions and iRepertoire HTBI primers were used to build TCR beta libraries. A single record per CDR3 protein comes from TCRdb applying MiXCR to the multiplex PCR reads. Of over 500,000 distinct CDR3 sequences detected, about 16% appear once; the ten largest clones hold around 12%. Documented time point: newly diagnosed GD, antithyroid drugs for less than 3 months. With RNA extracted from PBMCs as input, the TCR library was made. The sample also formed part of further work on T cells in Graves' hyperthyroidism and ophthalmopathy.

Specimen: peripheral blood mononuclear cells (PBMCs), collected at new diagnosis, from a patient treated with antithyroid drugs. The receptors come from a man younger than 30 with Graves disease.

On this clonotype itself: The junction departs from germline at one end; a sequencing error may be responsible. This chain connects TRBV5-1 to TRBJ2-3; TRBD1 matches 7 bases. The CDR3 spans 15 residues. CDR1 is SGHRS and CDR2 is YFSETQ in the germline V gene. The CDR3 nucleotides read TGCGTCAGCAGCTTCGGACAGGTTCGGTCGGATACGCAGTATTTT. Amino acid sequence: CVSSFGQVRSDTQYF.

This clonotype was detected many times. V is TRBV3-1 and J is TRBJ2-7; 8 bases align to TRBD1. The CDR3 covers 14 residues. Trimming at V came to 1 base and at J to 1 base, leaving 0 bases not matched to a gene. CDR1 LGHDT and CDR2 YNNKEL come from the germline V gene (reference sequence). The CDR3 loop is CASSQGTGSYEQYF. The DNA for the CDR3 is TGTGCCAGCAGCCAAGGGACAGGGTCCTACGAGCAGTACTTC.

In this sample, this clonotype turned up a few times. V is TRBV6-1 and J is TRBJ2-7, with 7 bases aligning to TRBD2. This CDR3 has 15 amino acids. Germline V lookup: CDR1 MNHNS, CDR2 SASEGT. V lost 2 bases and J lost 1; bases outside the gene matches: 5. CDR3 residues: CASSEQLAPSYEQYF. The DNA for the CDR3 is TGTGCCAGCAGTGAACAACTAGCGCCTTCCTACGAGCAGTACTTC.

The sample holds one count of this clonotype. This sequence joins TRBV29-1 and TRBJ1-2, with D tentatively TRBD1 (6 bases). Trimming stripped 7 bases from V and 2 bases from J, with 11 bases between. The V gene's germline CDR1 is SQVTM and CDR2 ANQGSEA. The CDR3 has 12 residues. CDR3: CSGGGQNYGYTF. In DNA form, the CDR3 reads TGCAGCGGGGGGGGGCAGAACTATGGCTACACCTTC.

This clonotype was observed a handful of times. This chain uses TRBV20-1 with TRBJ2-6, with a possible D match to TRBD1 (6 bases). The CDR3 spans 14 residues. The V end was cut by 5 bases, the J end by 2 bases, with 10 bases between. Germline lookup yields CDR1 DFQATT and CDR2 SNEGSKA (reference sequence). CDR3 DNA: TGCAGTGCTTTACAGGGAACTGGGGCCAACGTCCTGACTTTC. Translation gives CSALQGTGANVLTF.

This clonotype was picked up a small number of times. The chain joins TRBV11-3 to TRBJ2-2; TRBD2 aligns across 14 bases. CDR3 length: 18 residues. In germline, CDR1 is SGHNT, CDR2 YENEEA. J gave up 9 bases and V 5 bases, and 14 bases lay outside the gene matches. CDR3 sequence: CASSPSFRGLAGDRELFF. CDR3 nucleotides: TGTGCCAGCAGCCCCAGTTTTAGGGGACTAGCGGGAGACCGGGAGCTGTTTTTT.

The table lists this clonotype with a few counts. The V gene is TRBV5-1, the J gene TRBJ1-2; TRBD1 is a possible D gene (5 bases). The germline V gene encodes CDR1 SGHRS and CDR2 YFSETQ. The V gene lost 0 bases and the J gene lost 6 bases, with 15 bases spanning the gap. The CDR3 covers 15 residues. CDR3 protein: CASSLAPEGADGYTF. CDR3 nucleotides: TGCGCCAGCAGCTTGGCCCCAGAAGGGGCGGATGGCTACACCTTC.

This clonotype appeared many times. The chain couples TRBV28 to TRBJ2-3; D tentatively reads TRBD1 or TRBD2 (5 bases each). V lost 5 bases, J lost 11 bases, and 17 bases lay in between. The CDR3 contains 13 residues. Germline V gives CDR1 MDHEN, CDR2 SYDVKM. The CDR3 sequence: CASSTLRGPGQYF. CDR3 DNA sequence: TGTGCCAGCAGTACACTCCGGGGCCCTGGGCAGTATTTT.

The rearrangement links TRBV28 to TRBJ1-1, with D possibly matching TRBD1 (6 bases). CDR1 MDHEN and CDR2 SYDVKM come from the germline V gene. Trimming shortened V by 2 bases and J by 6 bases, and 10 bases separated the two germline ends. The CDR3 has 13 residues. The CDR3 loop reads CASSLDRLAEAFF. The CDR3 DNA follows: TGTGCCAGCAGTTTAGACAGGCTCGCTGAAGCTTTCTTT. Together with reference TRBV28 and TRBJ1-1, the CDR3 gives the full variable domain: DVKVTQSSRYLVKRTGEKVFLECVQDMDHENMFWYRQDPGLGLRLIYFSYDVKMKEKGDIPEGYSVSREKKERFSLILESASTNQTSMYLCASSLDRLAEAFFGQGTRLTVV.

The rearrangement links TRBV9 to TRBJ1-5; D is perhaps TRBD1 (6 bases). The CDR3 contains 14 residues. Per the germline V gene, CDR1 is SGDLS and CDR2 is YYNGEE. The V end was cut by 4 bases, the J end by 5 bases, with 13 bases between. CDR3 in DNA: TGTGCCAGCAGCCTAAAAGGGGGGCATCAGCCCCAGCATTTT. Amino acid sequence: CASSLKGGHQPQHF.

In its sample, this clonotype was seen many times. The gene calls are TRBV20-1 and TRBJ2-7; 15 bases fit TRBD2. After removal of 3 bases from V and 6 bases from J, the junction contained 6 bases not matched to a gene. Germline V gives CDR1 DFQATT, CDR2 SNEGSKA (reference sequence). CDR3 size: 15 residues. In DNA form, the CDR3 reads TGCAGTGCTAGGGCAGGGACTAGCGGGAGGCGCGAGCAGTACTTC. Encoded protein: CSARAGTSGRREQYF.

This clonotype came up many times. The chain uses TRBV7-4 and TRBJ2-3; TRBD2 matches 7 bases. Losses at the gene ends were 6 bases for V and 2 bases for J; bases not matched to a gene: 23. The length of the CDR3 is 20 residues. Germline V gives CDR1 SGHVT, CDR2 SQSDAQ. The CDR3 region has the DNA TGTGCCAGCAGTCAGAAACGGGGAGGGCTTTGGAAAAACGCCACAGATACGCAGTATTTT. This gives the protein CASSQKRGGLWKNATDTQYF.

This clonotype was seen many times. The chain joins TRBV5-1 to TRBJ2-5, with 8 bases identical to TRBD1. Trimming cost V 2 bases and J 5 bases; bases outside gene matches: 11. Germline CDR1 and CDR2: SGHRS and YFSETQ. The CDR3 sequence is 16 residues long. This CDR3 is CASSLSTTGGEETQYF. CDR3 DNA sequence: TGCGCCAGCAGCTTAAGTACTACAGGGGGAGAGGAGACCCAGTACTTC.

This clonotype was observed at least ten times. The chain uses TRBV13 and TRBJ2-7; D is perhaps TRBD1 or TRBD2 (5 bases each). Germline V gene sequence: CDR1 PRHDT, CDR2 FYEKMQ (reference sequence). The CDR3 covers 14 residues. The V end was cut by 4 bases, the J end by 4 bases, with 14 bases between. CDR3 amino acids: CASSSRQRRYEQYF. The CDR3 bases are TGTGCCAGCAGCTCGAGACAGCGGCGGTACGAGCAGTACTTC.

Only a few counts were recorded for this clonotype. The chain uses TRBV2 and TRBJ1-5, with D unclear. The V end was cut by 8 bases, the J end by 0 bases, with 8 bases between. In germline, CDR1 is SNHLY, CDR2 FYNNEI. This CDR3 comprises 13 residues. CDR3: CASVSNSNQPQHF. The DNA of the CDR3 is TGTGCCAGCGTCAGCAATAGCAATCAGCCCCAGCATTTT.

This clonotype was seen many times. Mismatch with germline at one junction end may stem from a read error. This rearrangement joins TRBV12-3 or TRBV12-4 to TRBJ2-3, with D tentatively TRBD2 (6 bases). The CDR3 runs 14 residues. CDR3 nucleotides: TGTGCCAGCAGGAAAGGGACTCCGGTGTTAGCCGAAAATTTT. It specifies CASRKGTPVLAENF.

This clonotype was recorded a few times. This chain uses TRBV7-9 with TRBJ2-7, with 8 nucleotides matching TRBD2. CDR1 SEHNR and CDR2 FQNEAQ come from the germline V gene (reference sequence). V dropped 5 bases and J dropped 1; count of bases not matched to a gene: 10. The CDR3 spans 16 residues. CDR3 sequence: CASSAMAREASYEQYF. The CDR3 DNA reads as TGTGCCAGCAGCGCAATGGCGCGGGAGGCATCCTACGAGCAGTACTTC.

The rearrangement links TRBV6-1 to TRBJ2-2; 7 bases fit TRBD2. The CDR3 is made up of 16 amino acids. J gave up 6 bases and V 8 bases, and 15 bases lay outside the gene matches. Germline CDR1 and CDR2: MNHNS and SASEGT. CDR3 protein: CASSPGRASGPGELFF. CDR3 DNA: TGTGCCAGCTCCCCCGGAAGGGCTAGCGGTCCCGGGGAGCTGTTTTTT.

This clonotype was seen ten or more times. CDR3 sequence (DNA): TGTGCCAGCAGTTCTTATCGGGCCTTGAACACTGAAGCTTTCTTT. Amino acid sequence: CASSSYRALNTEAFF. The V gene is TRBV7-8, the J gene TRBJ1-1, with D unresolved. Germline-derived CDR1 and CDR2 are SGHVS and FQNEAQ. V was clipped by 6 bases and J by 0 bases, with 14 bases between them. The CDR3 is made up of 15 amino acids.

In this sample, this clonotype turned up a few times. The chain uses TRBV27 and TRBJ1-1; the match to TRBD1 covers 9 bases. The V gene's germline CDR1 is MNHEY and CDR2 SMNVEV (reference sequence). The CDR3 covers 16 residues. J gave up 5 bases and V 7 bases, and 14 bases lay outside the gene matches. The CDR3: CASKNSPGQGRTEAFF. The DNA for the CDR3 is TGTGCCAGCAAGAACTCTCCGGGACAGGGAAGGACTGAAGCTTTCTTT.

This clonotype has at least ten counts. The chain employs TRBV2 and TRBJ2-7, with D perhaps TRBD2 (6 bases). The ends were cut back, 2 bases at V and 3 bases at J, with 14 bases in the middle. The CDR3 covers 15 residues. Germline assignment: CDR1 SNHLY and CDR2 FYNNEI. The CDR3 sequence is CASSESGSSVYEQYF. The DNA of the CDR3 is TGTGCCAGCAGTGAATCGGGGTCTAGCGTCTACGAGCAGTACTTC.

This clonotype showed up just a few times. The chain recombines TRBV27 with TRBJ2-7; TRBD2 is a possible D gene (5 bases). Trimming pared 3 bases from V and 5 bases from J, leaving 8 bases between. The length of the CDR3 is 12 residues. Germline V gene data show CDR1 as MNHEY and CDR2 as SMNVEV (reference sequence). CDR3 protein: CASSLFGDEQYF. DNA for the CDR3: TGTGCCAGCAGTTTGTTCGGGGACGAGCAGTACTTC.

This clonotype was counted only a few times. The V call is TRBV27, the J call TRBJ2-1; 7 bases are shared with TRBD2. This CDR3 is 15 amino acids long. V dropped 2 bases and J dropped 6; count of bases not matched to a gene: 7. The V gene's germline CDR1 is MNHEY and CDR2 SMNVEV (reference sequence). The CDR3 reads CASSLGGSYGNEQFF. DNA of the CDR3: TGTGCCAGCAGTTTAGGCGGGAGTTACGGCAATGAGCAGTTCTTC.

The V and J genes are TRBV2 and TRBJ1-4, with a weak D call TRBD1 (5 bases). Germline V CDR1 and CDR2: SNHLY, FYNNEI. V gave up 2 bases and J gave up 7 bases, with 17 bases separating them. The CDR3 is 16 amino acids. The CDR3 nucleotides read TGTGCCAGCAGTGAAAGGGGACCTACTCGGCCTGAAAAACTGTTTTTT. Residues: CASSERGPTRPEKLFF.

This clonotype appeared many times. This rearrangement joins TRBV3-1 to TRBJ1-1, with TRBD1 identical over 12 bases. CDR3 length equals 15 residues. V shed 6 bases and J 6 bases; nucleotides not matched to a gene: 8. Germline V gene lookup returns CDR1 LGHDT and CDR2 YNNKEL (reference sequence). CDR3 protein: CASSPPRDRGPEAFF. CDR3 bases: TGTGCCAGCAGTCCTCCGAGGGACAGGGGGCCTGAAGCTTTCTTT.

The chain employs TRBV28 and TRBJ2-3, with 8 bases that match TRBD2. CDR1 and CDR2 (germline): MDHEN, SYDVKM. The CDR3 is 14 residues long. Germline trimming cut 3 bases from V and 5 bases from J; bases unmatched to any gene: 4. This chain's CDR3 is CASSFLREVDTQYF. The CDR3 bases are TGTGCCAGCAGTTTCTTGCGGGAGGTAGATACGCAGTATTTT.